The entry below gives a single TCR beta chain sequence along with its context. Its antigen is not known. These data originate in a study of graft-versus-host responses after intestinal transplantation. Study-wide background: For around 3 years after anti-thymocyte globulin induction, all recipients took tacrolimus and steroids. Study-level results: Early after transplant, HvG declines were associated with peak levels of circulating GvH clones. The study found high graft-versus-host to host-versus-graft clonal ratios in allografts of patients with graft-donor T cell macrochimerism.

Assay: immunoSEQ multiplex PCR; the TCRdb copy retains only in-frame clones and omits some. The table shows around 100,000 clones, with more than 85% occurring only once. J was trimmed by 5 bases and V by 6 bases; bases with no gene match: 9. The CDR3 runs 16 residues. Per the germline V gene, CDR1 is MNHEY and CDR2 is SMNVEV (reference sequence). The receptor comes from a human donor who received an intestinal transplant. The source material was unstimulated CD4+ T cells sorted from spleen or lymph node cells, sampled before intestinal transplant. The chain joins TRBV27 to TRBJ1-6; 8 bases map to TRBD1. The CDR3 DNA follows: TGTGCCAGCAGCTCACTTAAGGACAGGGATAATTCACCCCTCCACTTT. Translating it yields CASSSLKDRDNSPLHF.